The clone carrying this TCR beta chain was observed a single time. Its specificity is unknown. Clones were sequenced by immunoSEQ multiplex PCR, and TCRdb holds only the in-frame ones, with some missing. In the table there are 90,000 to 130,000 clones, about 83% of which are singletons. The CDR3 length is 17 residues. CDR1 MDHEN and CDR2 SYDVKM come from the germline V gene. V was clipped by 6 bases and J by 4 bases; unmatched bases: 8. These data originate in a study of PD-1 blockade in mismatch repair-deficient tumors. Whole-study results and caveats: Tumor-resident clones, often undetectable pretreatment in blood, expanded then contracted after pembrolizumab.

This clonotype originated in an adult with mismatch repair-deficient cancer. Specimen: peripheral blood, collected just over 59 weeks after starting pembrolizumab. V usage is TRBV28 and J usage is TRBJ2-3, with 15 bases identical to TRBD2. CDR3 bases: TGTGCCAGCAGGGGGACTAGCGGGAGGATCTTCGCAGATACGCAGTATTTT. Its translation: CASRGTSGRIFADTQYF.